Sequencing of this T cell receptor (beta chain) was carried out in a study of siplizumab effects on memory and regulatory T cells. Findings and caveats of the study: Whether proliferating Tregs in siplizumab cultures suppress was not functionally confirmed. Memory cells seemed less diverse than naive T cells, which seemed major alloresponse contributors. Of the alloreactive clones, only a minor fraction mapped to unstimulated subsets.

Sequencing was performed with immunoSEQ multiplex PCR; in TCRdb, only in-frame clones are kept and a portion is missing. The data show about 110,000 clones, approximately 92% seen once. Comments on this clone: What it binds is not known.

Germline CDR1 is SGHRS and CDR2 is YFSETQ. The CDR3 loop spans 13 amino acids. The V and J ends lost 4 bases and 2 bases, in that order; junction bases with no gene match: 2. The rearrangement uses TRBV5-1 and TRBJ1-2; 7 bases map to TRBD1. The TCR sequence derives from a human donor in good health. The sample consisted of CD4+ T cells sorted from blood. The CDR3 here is CASSQTGNYGYTF. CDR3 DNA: TGCGCCAGCAGCCAGACAGGGAACTATGGCTACACCTTC.